The rows below give T cell receptor beta chains drawn from one sample of a study of patients and donors after allogeneic stem cell transplantation. MiXCR, run by TCRdb on the RT-PCR reads, gives a single entry per CDR3 protein. The table has 15,000 to 20,000 distinct CDR3 sequences, 4.9% seen once. Sequencing input: blood, either unsorted or a sorted T cell fraction (not recorded which). These TCRs come from a human donor who was either an allogeneic HSCT recipient or a stem cell or donor lymphocyte infusion donor (not recorded which). It is not recorded whose cells these are; they may come from a transplant donor. CDR3s include the opening cysteine and the closing phenylalanine or tryptophan. A D gene is named only where the DNA matches it firmly. Clone sizes are given selectively: once, few, many, or a class where the clone is expanded.

many,-,TRBJ2-1,TRBV7-9,TGTGCCAGCAGCTTAGAATTTCTAGAGCAGTTCTTC,CASSLEFLEQFF
many,TRBD2,TRBJ2-5,TRBV5-4,TGTGCCAGCAGCCGGGGGGGATCCAAAGAGACCCAGTACTTC,CASSRGGSKETQYF
many,TRBD2,TRBJ2-7,TRBV9,TGTGCCAGCAGCGTAAGCGGGGGGGATATCGGCGAGCAGTACTTC,CASSVSGGDIGEQYF
few,TRBD1,TRBJ2-7,TRBV6-1,TGTGCCAGCAGACGCCAGGGGGCGTCGGACGAGCAGTACTTC,CASRRQGASDEQYF
many,-,TRBJ1-2,TRBV20-1,TGCAGTGCTAGTTTCTGGGCCCGGAATGGCTACACCTTC,CSASFWARNGYTF
-,-,TRBJ2-6,TRBV7-9,TGTGCCAGCAGCATCTCTGGGGCCAACGTCCTGACTTTC,CASSISGANVLTF
many,TRBD1,TRBJ1-1,TRBV7-9,TGTGCCAGCAGTCCTAAGGGCAGGGGGCTTGGTACTGAAGCTTTCTTT,CASSPKGRGLGTEAFF
many,TRBD1,TRBJ1-1,TRBV2,TGTGCCAGCAGGACAGGGGGCTATACTGAAGCTTTCTTT,CASRTGGYTEAFF
many,TRBD1,TRBJ2-1,TRBV2,TGTGCCGGATTAGGGACAGGAGCCTACAATGAGCAGTTCTTC,CAGLGTGAYNEQFF
many,-,TRBJ1-2,TRBV29-1,TGCAGCGTTAACAGTAACTATGGCTACACCTTC,CSVNSNYGYTF
many,-,TRBJ1-6,TRBV7-3,TGTGCCAGCAGCCTAACCCTTTATTCACCCCTCCACTTT,CASSLTLYSPLHF
-,TRBD1,TRBJ2-5,TRBV11-2,TGTGCCAGCAGCTCGGGACAGGCAAGAGAGACCCAGTACTTC,CASSSGQARETQYF
many,-,TRBJ2-7,TRBV28,TGTGCCAGCAGTTCATACAGGGTTCTCGAGCAGTACTTC,CASSSYRVLEQYF
many,-,TRBJ2-7,TRBV2,TGTGCCAGCAGTGAAAAAAGGAGGGACAGCGGTAGAGCCTACGAGCAGTACTTC,CASSEKRRDSGRAYEQYF
many,-,TRBJ2-1,TRBV7-9,TGTGCCAGCAGCCCACCCGGGGAGCCCTCCTACAATGAGCAGTTCTTC,CASSPPGEPSYNEQFF
many,TRBD2,TRBJ2-3,TRBV9,TGTGCCAGCAGCGTAGGACTAGCGGGAGGTTCAACAGATACGCAGTATTTT,CASSVGLAGGSTDTQYF
many,TRBD2,TRBJ2-1,TRBV7-9,TGTGCCAGCAGCTGGGGGGGATACAATGAGCAGTTCTTC,CASSWGGYNEQFF
many,-,TRBJ1-3,TRBV7-2,TGTGCCAGCAGCTTCGTTGGAAACACCATATATTTT,CASSFVGNTIYF
many,TRBD2,TRBJ2-2,TRBV20-1,TGCAGTGCTAGCCGTCTAGCGGGAGTCTCCACCGGGGAGCTGTTTTTT,CSASRLAGVSTGELFF
many,-,TRBJ2-5,TRBV27,TGTGCCAGCAGTTTATCTATCGGGGTAGAGACCCAGTACTTC,CASSLSIGVETQYF
many,-,TRBJ1-6,TRBV5-6,TGTGCCAGCAGCTTGGACCCAGGCCACTATAATTCACCCCTCCACTTT,CASSLDPGHYNSPLHF
many,-,TRBJ1-1,TRBV28,TGTGCCAGCAGTTTAGAAGGGCGGGGAGGAGCTTTCTTT,CASSLEGRGGAFF
many,-,TRBJ1-2,TRBV7-9,TGTGCCAGCAGCTCAGGGACAACCCTGGATGGCTACACCTTC,CASSSGTTLDGYTF
few,-,TRBJ1-1,TRBV29-1,TGCAGCGCAGAAGGCACAGGGTTCACTGAAGCTTTCTTT,CSAEGTGFTEAFF
many,-,TRBJ1-1,TRBV7-8,TGTGCCAGCAGCTGGACACCTAACACTGAAGCTTTCTTT,CASSWTPNTEAFF
many,TRBD2,TRBJ2-2,TRBV7-2,TGTGCCAGCAGCTCTCCCGGACTAGCGGGAGTAACCGGGGAGCTGTTTTTT,CASSSPGLAGVTGELFF
many,-,TRBJ2-3,TRBV19,TGTGCCAGTAGATTGTCAGAGAGGGGCACAGATACGCAGTATTTT,CASRLSERGTDTQYF
many,TRBD1,TRBJ1-4,TRBV5-1,TGCGCCAGCAGCTGGGGGACAGGGGGAGAAAAACTGTTTTTT,CASSWGTGGEKLFF
many,-,TRBJ1-2,TRBV10-3,TGTGCCATCAGTGAGGGGGTTCGCGTCTATGGCTACACCTTC,CAISEGVRVYGYTF
many,TRBD2,TRBJ2-1,TRBV20-1,TGCAGTGCTAGAGCCCTTGGGTCTAGCGGAGACCACAATGAGCAGTTCTTC,CSARALGSSGDHNEQFF
many,TRBD1,TRBJ1-1,TRBV12-3/TRBV12-4,TGTGCCAGCAGAACGTCAGGGGGTCGGGGGAACACTGAAGCTTTCTTT,CASRTSGGRGNTEAFF
many,-,TRBJ2-7,TRBV6-5,TGTGCCAGCAGTTACTGGCCTAGCTCCTACGAGCAGTACTTC,CASSYWPSSYEQYF
many,TRBD1,TRBJ1-2,TRBV6-1,TGTGCCAGCAGTACTCCGGGACAGGGAGGCGATGGCTACACCTTC,CASSTPGQGGDGYTF
many,-,TRBJ2-7,TRBV7-2,TGTGCCAGCGACCAGGGGGGTTACGAGCAGTACTTC,CASDQGGYEQYF
many,TRBD1,TRBJ1-6,TRBV6-5,TGTGCCAGCAGTTACCGCCAGGGGGGGACTTCACCCCTCCACTTT,CASSYRQGGTSPLHF
many,TRBD1,TRBJ2-1,TRBV15,TGTGCCACCAGACTCCGGACAGGGGCCAATGAGCAGTTCTTC,CATRLRTGANEQFF
many,TRBD1,TRBJ2-7,TRBV7-9,TGTGCCAGCAGCTTAGAACGAGGGGACAGACTCTACGAGCAGTACTTC,CASSLERGDRLYEQYF
many,TRBD2,TRBJ2-2,TRBV4-1,TGCGCCAGCAGAAATGAACAGCGGGAGAGGGACACCGGGGAGCTGTTTTTT,CASRNEQRERDTGELFF
many,-,TRBJ2-4,TRBV6-2/TRBV6-3,TGTGCCAGCAGTTACTCGAGCCCTGCCATTCAGTACTTC,CASSYSSPAIQYF
many,-,TRBJ2-7,TRBV28,TGTGCCAGCAGCTTTACCCATTTGCATCGGGGCTACGAGCAGTACTTC,CASSFTHLHRGYEQYF
many,TRBD1,TRBJ1-1,TRBV9,TGTGCCAGCAGCGTCGGACAGGGCCTAGTGAACACTGAAGCTTTCTTT,CASSVGQGLVNTEAFF
-,-,TRBJ1-4,TRBV6-5,TGTGCCAGCAGTTACACCGGCCGACACCAAAGGGGTGAAAAACTGTTTTTT,CASSYTGRHQRGEKLFF
many,-,TRBJ1-2,TRBV14,TGTGCCAGCAGCCAAGAGGCAGCAAACTATGGCTACACCTTC,CASSQEAANYGYTF
many,-,TRBJ1-4,TRBV28,TGTGCCAGCAGGACCCGGGAGCTTAATGAAAAACTGTTTTTT,CASRTRELNEKLFF
many,TRBD2,TRBJ2-1,TRBV10-1,TGCGCCAGCAGTCCCGGGACTAGCGGGGGGCCCCGGGGTGAGCAGTTCTTC,CASSPGTSGGPRGEQFF
-,-,TRBJ2-5,TRBV7-3,TGTGCCAGCAGCTCCTCGTACCAAGAGACCCAGTACTTC,CASSSSYQETQYF
many,-,TRBJ2-5,TRBV7-9,TGTGCCAGCAGCCGGCCCCAAGAGACCCAGTACTTC,CASSRPQETQYF
-,-,TRBJ2-7,TRBV21-1,-,CASSKVGSGSSYEQYF
many,-,TRBJ1-4,TRBV28,TGTGCCAGCAGTTTGCAAGGAGCTAATGAAAAACTGTTTTTT,CASSLQGANEKLFF
many,-,TRBJ2-1,TRBV4-1,TGCGCCAGCAGCCAAGGAAGGGGGGGCAAGGATGAGCAGTTCTTC,CASSQGRGGKDEQFF
many,TRBD2,TRBJ2-3,TRBV5-1,TGCGCCAGCAGCTTCTCCGGGACTAGCGGTAGCACAGATACGCAGTATTTT,CASSFSGTSGSTDTQYF
many,TRBD2,TRBJ2-7,TRBV11-1,TGTGCCAGCAGCCTCCGACGAGGGGCTAGCGGGAGCTACGAGCAGTACTTC,CASSLRRGASGSYEQYF
many,-,TRBJ2-5,TRBV20-1,TGCAGTGCTGGGGCGCGGACGCAAGAGACCCAGTACTTC,CSAGARTQETQYF
many,-,TRBJ1-5,TRBV10-2,TGCGCCAGCAGAAAACACGGACAGTCGAATCAGCCCCAGCATTTT,CASRKHGQSNQPQHF
-,-,TRBJ2-5,TRBV9,TGTGCCAGCAGCCCTCGGACTGCTACGGCGGGTGGGGCCCAGTACTTC,CASSPRTATAGGAQYF
many,-,TRBJ2-3,TRBV7-3,TGTGCCAGCAGCTTGACAGCTAGCACAGATACGCAGTATTTT,CASSLTASTDTQYF
-,-,TRBJ2-7,TRBV5-1,TGCGCCAGCAGCTCCGGACCACCCCTATACGAGCAGTACTTC,CASSSGPPLYEQYF